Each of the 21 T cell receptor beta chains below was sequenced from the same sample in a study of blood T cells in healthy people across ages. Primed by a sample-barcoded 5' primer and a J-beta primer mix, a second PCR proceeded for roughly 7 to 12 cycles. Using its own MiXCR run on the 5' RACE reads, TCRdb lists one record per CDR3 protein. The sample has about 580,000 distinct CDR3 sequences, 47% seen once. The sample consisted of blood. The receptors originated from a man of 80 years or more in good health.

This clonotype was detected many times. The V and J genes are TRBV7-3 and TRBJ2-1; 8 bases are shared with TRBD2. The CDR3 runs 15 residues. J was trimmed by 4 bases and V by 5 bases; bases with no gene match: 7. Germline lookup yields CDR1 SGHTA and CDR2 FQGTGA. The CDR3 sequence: CASSPLAGAYNEQFF. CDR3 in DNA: TGTGCCAGCAGCCCTCTAGCGGGCGCGTACAATGAGCAGTTCTTC.

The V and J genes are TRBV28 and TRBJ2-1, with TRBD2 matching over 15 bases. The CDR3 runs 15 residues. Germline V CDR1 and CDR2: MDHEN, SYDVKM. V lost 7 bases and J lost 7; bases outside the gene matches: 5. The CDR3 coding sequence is TGTGCCAGCACCCCGGGACTAGCGGGAGGAAATGAGCAGTTCTTC. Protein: CASTPGLAGGNEQFF.

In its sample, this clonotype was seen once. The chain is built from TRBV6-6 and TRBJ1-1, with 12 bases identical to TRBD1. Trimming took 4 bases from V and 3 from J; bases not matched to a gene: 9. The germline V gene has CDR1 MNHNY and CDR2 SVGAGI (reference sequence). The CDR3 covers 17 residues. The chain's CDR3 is CASSSVPGQGAYTEAFF. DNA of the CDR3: TGTGCCAGCAGTTCAGTCCCGGGACAGGGGGCGTACACTGAAGCTTTCTTT.

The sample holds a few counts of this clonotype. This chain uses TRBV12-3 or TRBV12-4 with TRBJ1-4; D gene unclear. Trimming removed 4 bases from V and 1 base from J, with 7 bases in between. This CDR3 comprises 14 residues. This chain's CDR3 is CASSWVGTNEKLFF. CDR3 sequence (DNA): TGTGCCAGCAGTTGGGTCGGAACTAATGAAAAACTGTTTTTT.

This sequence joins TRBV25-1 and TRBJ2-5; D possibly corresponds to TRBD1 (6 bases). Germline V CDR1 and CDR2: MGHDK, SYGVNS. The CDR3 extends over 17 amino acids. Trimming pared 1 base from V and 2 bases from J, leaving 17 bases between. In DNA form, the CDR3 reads TGTGCCAGCAGTGAATGGGCAGGGGCAACGGTTCAAGAGACCCAGTACTTC. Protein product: CASSEWAGATVQETQYF.

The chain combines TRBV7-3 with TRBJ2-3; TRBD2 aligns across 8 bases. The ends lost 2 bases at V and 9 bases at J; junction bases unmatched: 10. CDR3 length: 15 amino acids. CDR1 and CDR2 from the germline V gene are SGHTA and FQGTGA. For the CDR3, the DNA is TGTGCCAGCAGCTTATATGTTCGGGGGGGCGAGACGCAGTATTTT. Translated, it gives CASSLYVRGGETQYF.

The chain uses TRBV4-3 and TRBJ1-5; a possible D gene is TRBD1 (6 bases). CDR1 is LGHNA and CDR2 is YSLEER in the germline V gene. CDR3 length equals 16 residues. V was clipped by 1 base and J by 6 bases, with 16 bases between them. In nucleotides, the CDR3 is TGCGCCAGCAGCCAAGGCCCCAACAGGGTCCCTCAGCCCCAGCATTTT. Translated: CASSQGPNRVPQPQHF.

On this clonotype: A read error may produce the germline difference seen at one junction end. CDR3 nucleotides: TGTGCCAGCAGTAAGCAGGGACTAGCGGGAGACAATGGGCAGTTCTTC. It translates to CASSKQGLAGDNGQFF. The chain is built from TRBV6-2 or TRBV6-3 and TRBJ2-1; 14 nucleotides line up with TRBD2. The CDR3 spans 16 residues. Germline values: CDR1 MNHEY, CDR2 SVGEGT.

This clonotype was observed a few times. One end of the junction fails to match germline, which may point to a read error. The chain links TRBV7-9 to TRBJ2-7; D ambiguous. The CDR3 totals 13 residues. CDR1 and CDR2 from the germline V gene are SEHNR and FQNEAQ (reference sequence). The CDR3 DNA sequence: TGTGCCAGCAGCGTAGCCAACAACTACGAGCAGTACTTC. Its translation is CASSVANNYEQYF.

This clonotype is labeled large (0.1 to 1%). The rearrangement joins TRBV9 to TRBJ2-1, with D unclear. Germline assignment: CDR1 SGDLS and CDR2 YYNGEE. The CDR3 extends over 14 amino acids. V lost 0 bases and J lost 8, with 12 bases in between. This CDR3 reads CASSVEGIGDEQFF. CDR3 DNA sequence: TGTGCCAGCAGCGTAGAAGGGATAGGCGATGAGCAGTTCTTC.

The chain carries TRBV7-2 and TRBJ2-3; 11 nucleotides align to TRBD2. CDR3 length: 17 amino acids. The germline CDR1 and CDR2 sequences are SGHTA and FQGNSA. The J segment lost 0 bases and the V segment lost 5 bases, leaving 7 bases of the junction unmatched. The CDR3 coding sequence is TGTGCCAGCAGCACCGGGACTAGCGGTCAGAGCACAGATACGCAGTATTTT. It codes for CASSTGTSGQSTDTQYF.

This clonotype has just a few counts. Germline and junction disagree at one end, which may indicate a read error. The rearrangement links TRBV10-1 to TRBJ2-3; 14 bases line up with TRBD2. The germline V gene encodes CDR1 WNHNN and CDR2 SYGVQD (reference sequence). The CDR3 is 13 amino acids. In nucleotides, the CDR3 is TGCGCCACCGGGACTAGCGGGGGCGATACACAGTATTTT. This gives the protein CATGTSGGDTQYF.

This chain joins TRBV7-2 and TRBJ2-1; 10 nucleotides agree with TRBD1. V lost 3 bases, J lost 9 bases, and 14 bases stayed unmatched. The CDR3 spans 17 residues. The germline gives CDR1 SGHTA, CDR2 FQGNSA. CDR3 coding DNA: TGTGCCAGCAGCTTGGACCCCGGGACAGGGGTCAATAGTGAGCAGTTCTTC. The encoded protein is CASSLDPGTGVNSEQFF.

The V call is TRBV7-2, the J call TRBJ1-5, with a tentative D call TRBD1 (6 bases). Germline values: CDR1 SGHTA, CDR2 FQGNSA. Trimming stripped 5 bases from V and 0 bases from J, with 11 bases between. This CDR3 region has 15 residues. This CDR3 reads CASSPDRFSNQPQHF. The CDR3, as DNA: TGTGCCAGCAGCCCCGACAGGTTTAGCAATCAGCCCCAGCATTTT.

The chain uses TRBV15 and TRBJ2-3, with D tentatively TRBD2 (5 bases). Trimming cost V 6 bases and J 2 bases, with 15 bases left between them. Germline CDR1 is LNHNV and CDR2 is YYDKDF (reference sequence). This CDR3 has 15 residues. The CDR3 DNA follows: TGTGCCACCAGGGACGGACGAGGGCCCACAGATACGCAGTATTTT. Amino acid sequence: CATRDGRGPTDTQYF.

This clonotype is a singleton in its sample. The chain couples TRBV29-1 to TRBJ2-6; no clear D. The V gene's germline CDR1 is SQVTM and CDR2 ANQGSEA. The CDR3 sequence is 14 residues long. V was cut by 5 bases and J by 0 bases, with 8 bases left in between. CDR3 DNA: TGCAGCGTTTCCGAACTCTCTGGGGCCAACGTCCTGACTTTC. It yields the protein CSVSELSGANVLTF.

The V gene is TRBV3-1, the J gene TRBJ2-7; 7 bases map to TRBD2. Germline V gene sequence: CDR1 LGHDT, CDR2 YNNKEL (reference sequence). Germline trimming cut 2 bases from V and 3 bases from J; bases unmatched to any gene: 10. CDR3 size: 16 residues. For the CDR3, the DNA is TGTGCCAGCAGCCAACATAGCGGGTTGCCCAACTACGAGCAGTACTTC. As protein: CASSQHSGLPNYEQYF.

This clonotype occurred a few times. DNA of the CDR3: TGTGCTTTAACCCCAGCGGGAGGTTACAATGAGCAGTTCTTC. Translated, it gives CALTPAGGYNEQFF. The V and J genes are TRBV30 and TRBJ2-1; TRBD2 agrees at 9 bases. Germline assignment: CDR1 GTSNPN and CDR2 SVGIG (reference sequence). The CDR3 length is 14 residues.

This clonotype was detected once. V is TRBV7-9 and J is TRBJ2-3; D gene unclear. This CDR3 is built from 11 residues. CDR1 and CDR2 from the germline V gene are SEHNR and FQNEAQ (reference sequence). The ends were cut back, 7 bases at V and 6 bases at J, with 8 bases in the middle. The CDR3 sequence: CASNLGDTQYF. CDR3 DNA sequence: TGTGCCAGCAACTTGGGGGATACGCAGTATTTT.

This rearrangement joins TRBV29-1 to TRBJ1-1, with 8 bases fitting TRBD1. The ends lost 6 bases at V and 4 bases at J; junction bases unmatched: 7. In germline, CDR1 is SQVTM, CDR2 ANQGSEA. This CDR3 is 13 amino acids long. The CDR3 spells CSVRTGSSTEAFF. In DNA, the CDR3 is TGCAGCGTCCGGACAGGGTCGAGCACTGAAGCTTTCTTT.

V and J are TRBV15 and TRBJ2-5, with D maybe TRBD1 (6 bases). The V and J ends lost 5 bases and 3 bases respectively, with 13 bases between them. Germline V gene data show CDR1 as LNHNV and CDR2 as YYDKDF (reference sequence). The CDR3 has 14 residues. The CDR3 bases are TGTGCCACCAGCCCACACAGGGTAGAAGAGACCCAGTACTTC. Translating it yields CATSPHRVEETQYF.